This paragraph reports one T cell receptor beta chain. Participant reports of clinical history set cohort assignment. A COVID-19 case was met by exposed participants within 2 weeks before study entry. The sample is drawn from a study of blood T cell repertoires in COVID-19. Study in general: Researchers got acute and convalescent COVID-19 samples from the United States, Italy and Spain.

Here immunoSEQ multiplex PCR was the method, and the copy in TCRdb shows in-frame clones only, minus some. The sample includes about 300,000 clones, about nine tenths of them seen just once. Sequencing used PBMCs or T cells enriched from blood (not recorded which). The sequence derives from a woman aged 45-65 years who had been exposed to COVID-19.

In nucleotides, the CDR3 is TGTGCCAGCAGTCCCCCGGTGTCCTTCTACGAGCAGTACTTC. This sequence encodes CASSPPVSFYEQYF. This chain connects TRBV25-1 to TRBJ2-7; D ambiguous. Germline V gene sequence: CDR1 MGHDK, CDR2 SYGVNS. Trimming removed 5 bases at V and 3 bases at J, with 14 bases between. The CDR3 runs 14 residues.